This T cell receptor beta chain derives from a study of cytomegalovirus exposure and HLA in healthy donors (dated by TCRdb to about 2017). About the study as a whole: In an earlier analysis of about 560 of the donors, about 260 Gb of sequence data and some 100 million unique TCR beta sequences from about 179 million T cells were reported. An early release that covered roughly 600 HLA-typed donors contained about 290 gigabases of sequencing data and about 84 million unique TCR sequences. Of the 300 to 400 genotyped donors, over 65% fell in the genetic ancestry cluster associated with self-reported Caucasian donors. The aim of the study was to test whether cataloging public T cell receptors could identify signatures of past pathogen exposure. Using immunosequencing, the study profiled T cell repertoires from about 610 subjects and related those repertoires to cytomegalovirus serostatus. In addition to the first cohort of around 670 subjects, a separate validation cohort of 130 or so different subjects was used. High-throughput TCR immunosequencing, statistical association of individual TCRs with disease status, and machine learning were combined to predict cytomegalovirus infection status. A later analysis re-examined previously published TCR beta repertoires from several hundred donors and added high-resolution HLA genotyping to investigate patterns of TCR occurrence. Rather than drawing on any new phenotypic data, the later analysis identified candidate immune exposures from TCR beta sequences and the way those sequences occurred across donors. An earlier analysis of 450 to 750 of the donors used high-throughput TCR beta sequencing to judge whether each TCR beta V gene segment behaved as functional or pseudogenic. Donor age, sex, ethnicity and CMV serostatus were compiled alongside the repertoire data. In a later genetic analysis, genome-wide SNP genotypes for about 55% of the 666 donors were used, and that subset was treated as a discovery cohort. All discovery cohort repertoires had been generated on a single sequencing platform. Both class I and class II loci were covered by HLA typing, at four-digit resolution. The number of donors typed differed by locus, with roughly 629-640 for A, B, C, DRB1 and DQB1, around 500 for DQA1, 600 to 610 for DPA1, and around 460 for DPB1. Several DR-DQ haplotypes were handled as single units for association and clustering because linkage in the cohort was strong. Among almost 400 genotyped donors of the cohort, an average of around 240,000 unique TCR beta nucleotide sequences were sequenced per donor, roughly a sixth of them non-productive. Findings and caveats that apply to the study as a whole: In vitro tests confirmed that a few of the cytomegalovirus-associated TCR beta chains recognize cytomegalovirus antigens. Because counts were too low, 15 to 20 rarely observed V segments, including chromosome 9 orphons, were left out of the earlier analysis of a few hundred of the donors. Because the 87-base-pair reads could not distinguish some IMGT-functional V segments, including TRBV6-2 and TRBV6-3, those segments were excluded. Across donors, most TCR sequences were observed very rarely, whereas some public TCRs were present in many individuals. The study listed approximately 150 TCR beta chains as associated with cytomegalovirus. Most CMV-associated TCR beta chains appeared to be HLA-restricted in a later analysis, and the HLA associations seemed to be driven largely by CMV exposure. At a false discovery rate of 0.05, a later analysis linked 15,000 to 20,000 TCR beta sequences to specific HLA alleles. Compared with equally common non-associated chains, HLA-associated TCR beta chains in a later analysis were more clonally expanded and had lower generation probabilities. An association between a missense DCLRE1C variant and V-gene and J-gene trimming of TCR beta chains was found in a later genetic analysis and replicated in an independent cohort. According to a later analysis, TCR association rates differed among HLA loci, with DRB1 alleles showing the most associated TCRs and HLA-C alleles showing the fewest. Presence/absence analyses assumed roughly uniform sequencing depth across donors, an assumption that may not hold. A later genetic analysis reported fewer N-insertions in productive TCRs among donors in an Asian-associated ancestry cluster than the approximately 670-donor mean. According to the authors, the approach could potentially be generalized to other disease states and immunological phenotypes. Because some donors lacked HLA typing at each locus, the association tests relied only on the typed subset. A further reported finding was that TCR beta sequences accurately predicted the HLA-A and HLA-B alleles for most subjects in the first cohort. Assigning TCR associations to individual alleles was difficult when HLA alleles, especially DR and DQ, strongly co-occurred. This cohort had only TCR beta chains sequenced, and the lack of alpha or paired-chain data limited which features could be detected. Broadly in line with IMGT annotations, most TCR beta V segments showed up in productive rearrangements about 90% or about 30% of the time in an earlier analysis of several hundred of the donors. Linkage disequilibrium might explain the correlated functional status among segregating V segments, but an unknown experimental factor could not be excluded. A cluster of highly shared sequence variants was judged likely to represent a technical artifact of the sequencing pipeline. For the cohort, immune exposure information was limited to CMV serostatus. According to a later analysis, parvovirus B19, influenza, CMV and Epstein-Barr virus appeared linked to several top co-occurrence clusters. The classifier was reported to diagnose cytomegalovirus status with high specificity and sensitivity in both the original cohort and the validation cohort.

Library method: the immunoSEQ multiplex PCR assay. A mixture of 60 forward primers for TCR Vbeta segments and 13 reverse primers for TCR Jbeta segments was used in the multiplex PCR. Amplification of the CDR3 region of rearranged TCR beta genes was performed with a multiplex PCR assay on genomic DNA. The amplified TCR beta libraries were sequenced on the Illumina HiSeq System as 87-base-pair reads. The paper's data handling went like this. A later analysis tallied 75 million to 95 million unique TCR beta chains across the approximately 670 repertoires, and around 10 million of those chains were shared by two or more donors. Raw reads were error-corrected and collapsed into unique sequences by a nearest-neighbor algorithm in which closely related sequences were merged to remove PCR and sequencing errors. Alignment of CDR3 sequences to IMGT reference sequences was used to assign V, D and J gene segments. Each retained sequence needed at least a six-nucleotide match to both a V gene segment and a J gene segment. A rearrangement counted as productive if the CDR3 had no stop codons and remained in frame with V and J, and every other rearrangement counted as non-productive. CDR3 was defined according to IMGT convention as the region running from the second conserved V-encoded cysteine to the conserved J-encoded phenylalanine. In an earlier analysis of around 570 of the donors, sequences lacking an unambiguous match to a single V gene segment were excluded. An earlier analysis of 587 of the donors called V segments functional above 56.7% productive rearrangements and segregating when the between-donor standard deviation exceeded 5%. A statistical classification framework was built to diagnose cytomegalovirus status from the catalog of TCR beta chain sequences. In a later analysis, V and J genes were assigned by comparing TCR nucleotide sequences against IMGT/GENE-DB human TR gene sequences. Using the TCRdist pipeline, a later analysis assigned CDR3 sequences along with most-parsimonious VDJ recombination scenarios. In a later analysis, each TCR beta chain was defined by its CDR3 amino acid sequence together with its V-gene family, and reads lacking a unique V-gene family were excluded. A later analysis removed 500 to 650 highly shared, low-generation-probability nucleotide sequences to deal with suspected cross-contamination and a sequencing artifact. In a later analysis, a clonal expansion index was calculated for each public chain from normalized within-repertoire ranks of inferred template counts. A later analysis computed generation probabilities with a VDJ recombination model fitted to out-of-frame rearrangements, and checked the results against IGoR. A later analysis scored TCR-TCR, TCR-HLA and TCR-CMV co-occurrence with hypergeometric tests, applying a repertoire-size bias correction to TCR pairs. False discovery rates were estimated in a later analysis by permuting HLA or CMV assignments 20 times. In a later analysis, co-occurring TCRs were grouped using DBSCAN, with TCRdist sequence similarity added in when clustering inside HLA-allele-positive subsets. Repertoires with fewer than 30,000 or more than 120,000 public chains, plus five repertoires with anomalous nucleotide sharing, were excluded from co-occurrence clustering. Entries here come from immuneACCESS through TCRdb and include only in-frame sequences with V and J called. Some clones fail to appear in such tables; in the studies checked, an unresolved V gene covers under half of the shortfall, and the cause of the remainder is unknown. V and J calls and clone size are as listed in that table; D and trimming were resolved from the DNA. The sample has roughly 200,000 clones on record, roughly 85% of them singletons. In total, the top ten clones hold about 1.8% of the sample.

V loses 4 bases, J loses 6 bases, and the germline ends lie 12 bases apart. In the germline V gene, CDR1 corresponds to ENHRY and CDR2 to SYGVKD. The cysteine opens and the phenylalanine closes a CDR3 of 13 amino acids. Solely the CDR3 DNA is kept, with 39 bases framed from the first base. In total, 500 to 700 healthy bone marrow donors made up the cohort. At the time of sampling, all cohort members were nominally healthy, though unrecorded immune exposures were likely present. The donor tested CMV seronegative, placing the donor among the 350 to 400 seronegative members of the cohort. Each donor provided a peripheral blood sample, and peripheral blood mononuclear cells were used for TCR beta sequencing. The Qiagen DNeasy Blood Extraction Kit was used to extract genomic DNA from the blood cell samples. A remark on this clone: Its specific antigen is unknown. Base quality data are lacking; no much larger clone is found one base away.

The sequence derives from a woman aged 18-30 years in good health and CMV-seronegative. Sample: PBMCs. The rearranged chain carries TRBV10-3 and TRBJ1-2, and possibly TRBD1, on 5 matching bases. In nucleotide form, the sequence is TGTGCCATCAGTGGCACAGTCAGGGATGGCTACACCTTC. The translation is CAISGTVRDGYTF.